This TCR beta chain was obtained from a study of T cells after yellow fever vaccination. Each CDR3 protein gets one entry after TCRdb re-called the 5' RACE reads with MiXCR. Among around 320,000 distinct CDR3 sequences listed, around 4.4% were seen once. Per germline, CDR1 KGHSH and CDR2 LQKENI. The CDR3 is 16 amino acids. J was trimmed by 5 bases and V by 5 bases; bases with no gene match: 12. The source was PBMCs, collected 15 days after the yellow fever booster vaccination. The rearrangement links TRBV18 to TRBJ1-5, with TRBD1 matching over 7 bases. This clonotype was sampled from a man aged 18 to 29 who received the YFV17D yellow fever vaccine. CDR3 bases: TGTGCCAGCTCATCACAGGGGAATCGGGTGGATCAGCCCCAGCATTTT. It encodes CASSSQGNRVDQPQHF. Filled out from reference TRBV18 and TRBJ1-5, the complete variable domain reads NAGVMQNPRHLVRRRGQEARLRCSPMKGHSHVYWYRQLPEEGLKFMVYLQKENIIDESGMPKERFSAEFPKEGPSILRIQQVVRGDSAAYFCASSSQGNRVDQPQHFGDGTRLSIL.